Sequencing of this T cell receptor (beta chain) was carried out in a study of blood T cell repertoires in COVID-19. Overall study context: There were acute and convalescent COVID-19 samples, and they came from the United States, Italy and Spain. Nucleic acid was either cDNA or gDNA, and it came from T cells, B-cell-depleted T cells, or PBMCs.

This clone was recorded only once. The CDR3 has 15 residues. Germline CDR1 SGHNT, CDR2 YYREEE (reference sequence). J was trimmed by 2 bases and V by 5 bases; bases with no gene match: 8. Per the study methods: Reference gene primer amplification yielded estimated nucleated cell counts. The protocol was immunoSEQ multiplex PCR, while the TCRdb copy is restricted to in-frame clones and leaves out a portion. V and J calls and clone size are those listed in that table; D and trimming were worked out from the DNA. The sample yields over 75,000 clones, approximately 89% seen once. The chain links TRBV5-4 to TRBJ1-1; 8 positions match TRBD1. Material: peripheral blood. This TCR came from a human donor with active COVID-19. The donor label of this sample is uncertain. The CDR3 nucleotides read TGTGCCAGCAGGCCGTCGACAGGGGCCAACACTGAAGCTTTCTTT. Translated, it gives CASRPSTGANTEAFF.